Listed below are T cell receptor beta chains from one sample, sequenced in a study of blood T cell repertoires in COVID-19. Sequencing was performed with immunoSEQ multiplex PCR; in TCRdb, only in-frame clones are kept and a portion is missing. The sample contains 80,000 to 100,000 clones, roughly 90% of which appear only once. Sequenced material: peripheral blood. Source of these receptors: a human donor with active COVID-19. The donor label of this sample is uncertain. Each CDR3 is given with its conserved first and last residue. A D gene is named only where the DNA matches it firmly. Expanded clones get a size class; other rows say once, few or many, or leave the size out.

j_call d_call clone_size v_call cdr3_aa cdr3_nt
TRBJ1-1 TRBD1 - TRBV19 CASSWIPGQGGNTEAFF TGTGCCAGTAGCTGGATTCCGGGACAGGGAGGGAACACTGAAGCTTTCTTT
TRBJ1-3 - - TRBV5-1 CASSLEEGSGNTIYF TGCGCCAGCAGCTTGGAAGAGGGCTCTGGAAACACCATATATTTT
TRBJ1-1 TRBD1 - TRBV19 CASSHTGGGPNTEAFF TGTGCCAGTAGTCACACAGGGGGCGGGCCGAACACTGAAGCTTTCTTT
TRBJ1-4 TRBD1 - TRBV2 CASSEETGKKKLFF TGTGCCAGCAGTGAAGAGACAGGGAAGAAGAAACTGTTTTTT
TRBJ2-5 TRBD2 - TRBV7-9 CASSSSGGVEETQYF TGTGCCAGCAGCTCTAGCGGGGGAGTTGAAGAGACCCAGTACTTC
TRBJ1-3 TRBD1 - TRBV20-1 CSASGDRAGNTIYF TGCAGTGCTAGTGGGGACAGGGCCGGAAACACCATATATTTT
TRBJ1-2 - - TRBV18 CASSPQGNYGYTF TGTGCCAGCTCACCACAGGGGAACTATGGCTACACCTTC
TRBJ1-5 - - TRBV28 CASSGSEGIQPQHF TGTGCCAGCAGTGGATCGGAGGGGATCCAGCCCCAGCATTTT
TRBJ2-1 - - TRBV7-2 CASSPRKSSYNEQFF TGTGCCAGCAGCCCCAGGAAGAGCTCCTACAATGAGCAGTTCTTC
TRBJ2-2 - - TRBV18 CASSPRLDGELFF TGTGCCAGCTCACCACGATTAGACGGGGAGCTGTTTTTT
TRBJ2-1 TRBD2 - TRBV6-1 CASSEGAGSYNEQFF TGTGCCAGCAGTGAAGGAGCGGGGTCCTACAATGAGCAGTTCTTC
TRBJ1-4 TRBD1 - TRBV13 CASSLRGTGHGEKLFF TGTGCCAGCAGCTTAAGAGGGACAGGGCATGGTGAAAAACTGTTTTTT
TRBJ1-3 - - TRBV30 CAWSVSSGNTIYF TGTGCCTGGAGTGTCTCTTCTGGAAACACCATATATTTT
TRBJ2-7 - - TRBV6-2/TRBV6-3 CASSEDSPYEQYF TGTGCCAGCAGTGAGGACAGTCCCTACGAGCAGTACTTC
TRBJ1-4 - once TRBV29-1 CSVGTFESGKLFF TGCAGCGTTGGGACTTTCGAGAGCGGAAAACTGTTTTTT
TRBJ1-1 TRBD1 - TRBV3-1/TRBV3-2 CASSQALGQGWGTEAFF TGTGCCAGCAGCCAAGCCCTTGGACAGGGCTGGGGCACTGAAGCTTTCTTT
TRBJ2-7 - - TRBV5-1 CASSFYIAPSSYEQYF TGCGCCAGCAGCTTTTATATAGCTCCGTCCTCCTACGAGCAGTACTTC
TRBJ2-2 TRBD2 - TRBV11-3 CASSSGLAGHTGELFF TGTGCCAGCAGCTCGGGACTAGCGGGGCACACCGGGGAGCTGTTTTTT
TRBJ2-1 TRBD2 - TRBV5-1 CASSSGLAGGPGSYNEQFF TGCGCCAGCAGCTCCGGACTAGCGGGGGGCCCTGGCTCCTACAATGAGCAGTTCTTC